A single T cell receptor beta chain is shown here with its context. These data originate in a study of blood T cell repertoires in COVID-19. Study as a whole: Specimens from acute and convalescent COVID-19 originated in the United States, Italy and Spain. T cells, B-cell-depleted T cells, or PBMCs provided the cDNA or gDNA that served as material.

Per the germline V gene, CDR1 is SQVTM and CDR2 is ANQGSEA. Trimming removed 1 base at V and 7 bases at J, with 3 bases between. The CDR3 sequence is 10 residues long. In the original processing: Amplification of reference gene primers provided the estimated nucleated cell counts. Repertoires were generated with immunoSEQ multiplex PCR, while TCRdb's copy carries only in-frame clones and drops some. V, J and clone size reflect that table, while D and trimming were determined from the DNA. The repertoire holds around 220,000 clones, with approximately 90% as singletons. The sequencing sample was made of peripheral blood. The chain carries TRBV29-1 and TRBJ2-3; no firm D call. This receptor was identified in a woman aged 40 to 55 who had recovered from COVID-19. The CDR3 DNA follows: TGCAGCGTTGAAGTTAATACGCAGTATTTT. It translates to CSVEVNTQYF.